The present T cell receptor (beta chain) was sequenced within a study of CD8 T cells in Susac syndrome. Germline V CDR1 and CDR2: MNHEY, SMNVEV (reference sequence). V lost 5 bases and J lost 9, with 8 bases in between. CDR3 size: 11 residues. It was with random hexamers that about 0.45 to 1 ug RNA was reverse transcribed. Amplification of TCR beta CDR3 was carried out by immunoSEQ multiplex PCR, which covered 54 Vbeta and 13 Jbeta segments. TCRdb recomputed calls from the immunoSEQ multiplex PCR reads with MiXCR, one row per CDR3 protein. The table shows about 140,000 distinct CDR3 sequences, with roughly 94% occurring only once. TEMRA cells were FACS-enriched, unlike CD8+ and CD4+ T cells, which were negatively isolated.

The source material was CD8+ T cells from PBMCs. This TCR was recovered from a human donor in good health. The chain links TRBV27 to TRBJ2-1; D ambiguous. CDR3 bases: TGTGCCAGCAGTGGAAGGAGTGAGCAGTTCTTC. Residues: CASSGRSEQFF.